A selection of T cell receptor beta chains follows, all from one sample in a study of tumor-infiltrating lymphocytes in localized non-small cell lung cancer. Method: immunoSEQ multiplex PCR; TCRdb's copy keeps in-frame clones and lacks some. In the table there are some 5,900 clones, 76% of which are singletons. Sequences were obtained from lung tumor tissue. Receptor source: a human donor with non-small cell lung cancer. Both conserved end residues are part of each CDR3. The D gene is left open where the match is weak. A row's size may be missing; if present it is once, few, many or a size class.

abundance	d_gene	v_gene	j_gene	CDR3nt	CDR3aa
-	TRBD1	TRBV2	TRBJ1-6	TGTGCCAGCAGTGAATCCAGGGGGAATAATTCACCCCTCCACTTT	CASSESRGNNSPLHF
-	TRBD1	TRBV5-1	TRBJ2-7	TGCGCCAGCACCTCATCGGGGGGTAACAGGGGGCGCGAAGAGAACGAGCAGTACTTC	CASTSSGGNRGREENEQYF
-	TRBD2	TRBV7-2	TRBJ2-3	TGTGCCAGCAGCCCCAGACTAGCGGGGGGGCCAGATACGCAGTATTTT	CASSPRLAGGPDTQYF
-	-	TRBV5-1	TRBJ2-3	TGCGCCAGCTGCCTATGGGGAGGCACAGATACGCAGTATTTT	CASCLWGGTDTQYF
once	-	TRBV6-5	TRBJ2-5	TGTGCCAGCAGTTACTCGACAGGGAGGGAAGAGACCCAGTACTTC	CASSYSTGREETQYF
-	-	TRBV5-4	TRBJ2-1	TGTGCCAGCAGCTCGACTAGTTACAATGAGCAGTTCTTC	CASSSTSYNEQFF
-	TRBD1	TRBV4-1	TRBJ2-2	TGCGCCAGCAGCCAAGATGAGTCCAGGGGGAGCACCGGGGAGCTGTTTTTT	CASSQDESRGSTGELFF
-	TRBD1	TRBV6-5	TRBJ2-7	TGTGCCAGCGGATCTCCGGGACAGGGGCCCTACGAGCAGTACTTC	CASGSPGQGPYEQYF
-	-	TRBV5-4	TRBJ2-7	TGTGCCAGCAGCCCCGGGACACCCCTCTCCTACGAGCAGTACTTC	CASSPGTPLSYEQYF
-	-	TRBV5-6	TRBJ1-2	TGTGCCAGCAGCTTGGGGGAGAACTATGGCTACACCTTC	CASSLGENYGYTF
-	-	TRBV28	TRBJ1-5	TGTGCCAGCAGTTGGCCCAGTAGACGTTTGAATAGCAATCAGCCCCAGCATTTT	CASSWPSRRLNSNQPQHF
-	-	TRBV5-6	TRBJ1-1	TGTGCCAGCAGCCCGGGGGTTGGGGGCACTGAAGCTTTCTTT	CASSPGVGGTEAFF
-	TRBD2	TRBV5-5	TRBJ2-1	TGTGCCAGCACCCCGGGTAGCGGGAGACTCTACAATGAGCAGTTCTTC	CASTPGSGRLYNEQFF
-	TRBD2	TRBV11-2	TRBJ2-1	TGTGCCAGCAGCTCGCCCCGGAGTAGCGGGGGACATGAGCAGTTCTTC	CASSSPRSSGGHEQFF
-	-	TRBV5-6	TRBJ2-2	TGTGCCAGCAGCTTGGGTCAGGCCTCGGGGACCGGGGAGCTGTTTTTT	CASSLGQASGTGELFF
once	-	TRBV19	TRBJ2-1	TGTGCCAGTAGTATTAAAGGGGGGGGGCCGTACAATGAGCAGTTCTTC	CASSIKGGGPYNEQFF
few	TRBD1	TRBV4-3	TRBJ1-1	TGCGCCAGCAGCCCATCTACGGACAGGGTCGCTGAAGCTTTCTTT	CASSPSTDRVAEAFF
-	-	TRBV5-1	TRBJ2-7	TGCGCCAGCAGCTTACTCAACGCTGGCAGGCGGGACGACGAGCAGTACTTC	CASSLLNAGRRDDEQYF
-	-	TRBV5-6	TRBJ2-5	TGTGCCAGCAGCTTCTACCAGGGGTTTGGGGAGACCCAGTACTTC	CASSFYQGFGETQYF
-	-	TRBV19	TRBJ1-3	TGTGCCAGTAGTCCCCCCGGGGCCCTGCGGGGAAACACCATATATTTT	CASSPPGALRGNTIYF
-	TRBD1	TRBV4-1	TRBJ2-5	TGCGCCAGCAGCCTTTCCCAGGGGGATTTACGGACCCAGTACTTC	CASSLSQGDLRTQYF
-	-	TRBV2	TRBJ1-2	TGTGCCAGCAGTCCGGGGGGATACCATGGCTACACCTTC	CASSPGGYHGYTF
-	TRBD2	TRBV5-5	TRBJ2-2	TGTGCCAGCAGCCGGGTTACTAGCGGGACAAACACCGGGGAGCTGTTTTTT	CASSRVTSGTNTGELFF
-	TRBD1	TRBV19	TRBJ1-4	TGTGCCAGTAGTACGACAGGGGGGAATGAAAAACTGTTTTTT	CASSTTGGNEKLFF
-	-	TRBV7-9	TRBJ1-2	TGTGCCAGCAGCTTAGCGACCGGGACATTTAACTATGGCTACACCTTC	CASSLATGTFNYGYTF
-	TRBD1	TRBV2	TRBJ2-7	TGTGCCCACACGTGGACAGGGCCCACCTACGAGCAGTACTTC	CAHTWTGPTYEQYF
-	-	TRBV5-1	TRBJ2-2	TGCGCCAGCAGCTGGGGGGACAGCACGAACACCGGGGAGCTGTTTTTT	CASSWGDSTNTGELFF
-	TRBD1	TRBV18	TRBJ1-1	TGTGCCAGCTCACCACCGACAGGGTCGCACACTGAAGCTTTCTTT	CASSPPTGSHTEAFF
-	TRBD1	TRBV5-1	TRBJ2-1	TGCGCCAGCACACACCGGGGACAGGGGGGGAATGAGCAGTTCTTC	CASTHRGQGGNEQFF
-	-	TRBV6-1	TRBJ1-5	TGTGCCAGCAGTGCCTCCCCGGGGCCGGATCAGCCCCAGCATTTT	CASSASPGPDQPQHF
-	-	TRBV5-1	TRBJ2-1	TGCGCCAGCAGCTTGGAAGGACAAGGGTACAATGAGCAGTTCTTC	CASSLEGQGYNEQFF
-	-	TRBV9	TRBJ2-5	TGTGCCAGCAGCGTAGGGCAGGTCACCGGGGAGACCCAGTACTTC	CASSVGQVTGETQYF
once	TRBD2	TRBV10-3	TRBJ2-7	TGTGCCATCAGTGTGACCTCCCCACTAGCGGGAGCGGACGAGCAGTACTTC	CAISVTSPLAGADEQYF
-	TRBD2	TRBV7-8	TRBJ2-3	TGTGCCAGCAGCTTACTAGCGGGGCTAACAGATACGCAGTATTTT	CASSLLAGLTDTQYF
-	TRBD1	TRBV2	TRBJ2-1	TGTGCCAGCAGTGGACCCGGGACAGGGGTGCATGAGCAGTTCTTC	CASSGPGTGVHEQFF
-	-	TRBV5-1	TRBJ2-3	TGCGCCAGCAGCTTGGAAGGGTCGGGAGATACGCAGTATTTT	CASSLEGSGDTQYF
few	-	TRBV9	TRBJ2-7	TGTGCCAGCAGCTCTCGCCCCGGGGGCCAGCAGTACTTC	CASSSRPGGQQYF
few	TRBD2	TRBV4-1	TRBJ2-1	TGCGCCAGCAGCCGCGATAGCGGGGGATACAATGAGCAGTTCTTC	CASSRDSGGYNEQFF
-	-	TRBV30	TRBJ1-4	TGTGCCTGCGGTACGGGGGGCGAAAAACTGTTTTTT	CACGTGGEKLFF
-	-	TRBV2	TRBJ2-5	TGTGCCAGCAGTGAGATAGCGGTGAGAGGAGAGACCCAGTACTTC	CASSEIAVRGETQYF
-	-	TRBV6-1	TRBJ2-1	TGTGCCAGCAGTACACAGGGCGCGATAGATGAGCAGTTCTTC	CASSTQGAIDEQFF
few	-	TRBV28	TRBJ1-1	TGTGCCAGCAGTCCGATACTGAACACTGAAGCTTTCTTT	CASSPILNTEAFF
-	TRBD1	TRBV6-6	TRBJ1-1	TGTGCCAGCAGTTCGACAGGGGGTAAGGGTGAAACTTTCTTT	CASSSTGGKGETFF
-	-	TRBV29-1	TRBJ1-2	TGCAGCGTTGAAGCGGAAAACGGCTATGGCTACACCTTC	CSVEAENGYGYTF
few	-	TRBV2	TRBJ2-1	TGTGCCAGCACCCCCGAATTAGGTGCCTACAATGAGCAGTTCTTC	CASTPELGAYNEQFF
-	-	TRBV5-6	TRBJ1-1	TGTGCCAGCAGCTTGGTGGGTTTAGCTTTCTTT	CASSLVGLAFF
-	TRBD1	TRBV28	TRBJ2-7	TGTGCCAGCAGTTTCACAGGGGTCCCCGTCGAGCAGTACTTC	CASSFTGVPVEQYF
once	-	TRBV11-2	TRBJ2-1	TGTGCCAGCAGCAGGGGGGTCGGGGTTTTGTTCTTC	CASSRGVGVLFF
few	TRBD1	TRBV4-3	TRBJ2-2	TGCGCCAGCAGCCAAGATCAAGGGACAGGGGGCACCGGGGAGCTGTTTTTT	CASSQDQGTGGTGELFF
-	TRBD2	TRBV5-1	TRBJ2-3	TGCGCCAGCAGCATCAGGACTAGCGGGACAGATACGCAGTATTTT	CASSIRTSGTDTQYF
-	-	TRBV19	TRBJ1-5	TGTGCCAGTAGTATAGCTTGGCAGGGAGGCAATCAGCCCCAGCATTTT	CASSIAWQGGNQPQHF
-	-	TRBV10-3	TRBJ2-3	TGTGCCATCAGGGGGGGAAGCACAGATACGCAGTATTTT	CAIRGGSTDTQYF
-	TRBD1	TRBV19	TRBJ2-7	TGTGCCAGTAGTATATCCACAGGGGGCTGGTACGAGCAGTACTTC	CASSISTGGWYEQYF